This TCR beta chain was found in a study of CD8 T cells in ankylosing spondylitis. MiXCR was run by TCRdb on the 5' RACE reads, yielding one entry per CDR3 protein. The profile shows 200,000 or so distinct CDR3 sequences, under 15% of them singletons. Germline-derived CDR1 and CDR2 are DFQATT and SNEGSKA (reference sequence). V lost 6 bases and J lost 7; bases outside the gene matches: 14. This CDR3 region has 15 residues. The specimen was blood, either unsorted or a sorted T cell fraction (not recorded which). The sequence was obtained from a female donor with ankylosing spondylitis or in good health (not recorded which). This sequence joins TRBV20-1 and TRBJ2-7; the match to TRBD1 covers 11 bases. CDR3 region: CSAVAEDRGPREQYF. The CDR3 region has the DNA TGCAGTGCCGTCGCCGAGGACAGGGGGCCTCGGGAGCAGTACTTC.